Listed below are T cell receptor beta chains from one sample, sequenced in a study of cytomegalovirus exposure and HLA in healthy donors. Sequencing used immunoSEQ multiplex PCR; TCRdb keeps in-frame clones, though not all of them. The data contain 140,000 to 150,000 clones, around 72% of them seen just once; the ten biggest clones take up roughly 2.1%. Material for sequencing was PBMCs. Receptor source: a man aged 35 to 55 in good health and CMV-seronegative. Each CDR3 is given with its conserved first and last residue. D genes are given only for firm matches. Rows may omit the clone size; those that give it use once, few, many or a size class.

d_call,v_call,j_call,clone_size,cdr3_nt,cdr3_aa
.,TRBV7-3,TRBJ2-2,.,TGTGCCAGCAGCTCAGTACTAGGTGGGACCGGGGAGCTGTTTTTT,CASSSVLGGTGELFF
.,TRBV4-1,TRBJ1-5,.,TGCGCCAGCAGCCAAGTTTTCACAGAGAATCAGCCCCAGCATTTT,CASSQVFTENQPQHF
.,TRBV5-4,TRBJ1-5,.,TGTGCCAGCAGCCAGGACACATATCAGCCCCAGCATTTT,CASSQDTYQPQHF
TRBD2,TRBV11-3,TRBJ2-2,.,TGTGCCAGCAGCTCCGGGGGGGCCGACACCGGGGAGCTGTTTTTT,CASSSGGADTGELFF
TRBD1,TRBV7-2,TRBJ1-2,few,TGTGCCAGCAGCTCAACTAATCCCGGACAGGGTGGCTACACCTTC,CASSSTNPGQGGYTF
.,TRBV7-9,TRBJ1-5,.,TGTGCCAGCAGCTTAGGGTCAGGGTGGAATCAGCCCCAGCATTTT,CASSLGSGWNQPQHF
.,TRBV9,TRBJ1-2,.,TGTGCCAGCAGCGGTCGGGACTCCTACCTCTATGGCTACACCTTC,CASSGRDSYLYGYTF
.,TRBV7-6,TRBJ2-2,.,TGTGCCAGCAGCTTAGGGTTCGGCAGGGCGGTGGCCGGGGAGCTGTTTTTT,CASSLGFGRAVAGELFF
.,TRBV7-9,TRBJ2-7,.,TGTGCCAGCAGCTTTCCACATGACTACGAGCAGTACTTC,CASSFPHDYEQYF
TRBD1,TRBV13,TRBJ1-1,.,TGTGCCAGCAGCCTCAGGGGGCACAACACTGAAGCTTTCTTT,CASSLRGHNTEAFF
TRBD1,TRBV10-2,TRBJ2-5,.,TGCGCCAGCAGTGACCCAGGGGAGCCGACAGGGCCTGTGGAGACCCAGTACTTC,CASSDPGEPTGPVETQYF
.,TRBV5-4,TRBJ1-6,once,TGTGCCAGCAGCTTGGACGGAGAATCCCATTCACCCCTCCACTTT,CASSLDGESHSPLHF
.,TRBV19,TRBJ2-1,.,TGTGCCAGTAGTCCAGAGACAGGATCTTACAATGAGCAGTTCTTC,CASSPETGSYNEQFF
TRBD1,TRBV7-9,TRBJ1-5,.,TGTTCCAGCAGCGATTCGACAGGGGGGAATCAGCCCCAGCATTTT,CSSSDSTGGNQPQHF
TRBD2,TRBV29-1,TRBJ2-5,.,TGCAGTGACAGCGGGGACCAAGAGACCCAGCACTTC,CSDSGDQETQHF
.,TRBV19,TRBJ2-1,once,TGTGCCAGTAGCAGTTCCGGCATCGGGTACACTGAGCAGTTCTTC,CASSSSGIGYTEQFF
TRBD1,TRBV18,TRBJ1-4,.,TGTGCCAGCTCACGCACAGGGGTGGCTAATGAAAAACTGTTTTTT,CASSRTGVANEKLFF
TRBD1,TRBV7-9,TRBJ1-1,few,TGTGCCAGCAGATCAATGGACAGGCAGAACACTGAAGCTTTCTTT,CASRSMDRQNTEAFF
TRBD1,TRBV13,TRBJ2-2,.,TGTGCCAGCAGCTTCGACCTGGGGACAGGGGGAACCGGGGAGCTGTTTTTT,CASSFDLGTGGTGELFF
TRBD1,TRBV19,TRBJ1-5,few,TGTGCCAGTAGGGGAAGGGACAGGCAACGCTATAGCAATCAGCCCCAGCATTTT,CASRGRDRQRYSNQPQHF
.,TRBV28,TRBJ2-7,.,TGTGCCAGCAGTTTATCCCTCACCCGGGGAAGCTCCTACGAGCAGTACTTC,CASSLSLTRGSSYEQYF
.,TRBV7-3,TRBJ2-3,few,TGTGCCAGCAGCTTAGACGGGGGGCGCACAGATACGCAGTATTTT,CASSLDGGRTDTQYF
.,TRBV5-3,TRBJ2-3,.,TGTGCCAGAAGGCGTCGAGGGGATACGCAGTATTTT,CARRRRGDTQYF
TRBD1,TRBV7-9,TRBJ2-7,.,TGTGCCAGCAGCTTAATGGGACAGGGAACCCACGAGCAGTACTTC,CASSLMGQGTHEQYF
.,TRBV6-5,TRBJ2-7,.,TGTGCCAGCAGTTACTCCAGCGGATCCTCCTACGAGCAGTACTTC,CASSYSSGSSYEQYF
.,TRBV30,TRBJ2-7,.,TGTGCCTGGAGGGGGGGGGCTTACGAGCAGTACTTC,CAWRGGAYEQYF
TRBD1,TRBV9,TRBJ2-4,few,TGTGCCAGCAGCACCGACAGGGCACGAGGCATTCAGTACTTC,CASSTDRARGIQYF
.,TRBV5-8,TRBJ1-6,.,TGTGCCAGCAGCTTAGTCGTGTCCGGGGTCCATTCACCCCTCCACTTT,CASSLVVSGVHSPLHF
.,TRBV28,TRBJ2-7,.,TGTGCCAGCAGTTTACATAGCGGTAGATACGAGCAGTACTTC,CASSLHSGRYEQYF
.,TRBV27,TRBJ1-2,.,TGTGCCAGCAGGACCAGACAGGAGGCGCACTATGGCTACACCTTC,CASRTRQEAHYGYTF
.,TRBV10-3,TRBJ1-1,.,TGTGCCATCAGTCCCGGGACATTCCGCCGGATGAACACTGAAGCTTTCTTT,CAISPGTFRRMNTEAFF
.,TRBV2,TRBJ1-6,.,TGTGCCAGCATCGGTCCAGGAGGATCTAATTCACCCCTCCACTTT,CASIGPGGSNSPLHF
.,TRBV7-2,TRBJ2-7,.,TGTGCCAGCAGCTTAGTTTCAGGGCGGTTCACCTACGAGCAGTACTTC,CASSLVSGRFTYEQYF
TRBD2,TRBV7-8,TRBJ2-3,.,TGTGCCAGCAGCGAAGTCCTCCTAGCGGAAAGTACTAGCACAGATACGCAGTATTTT,CASSEVLLAESTSTDTQYF
.,TRBV11-2,TRBJ1-1,.,TGTGCCAGCACCGACGGGGGAGGGACTGAAGCTTTCTTT,CASTDGGGTEAFF
.,TRBV18,TRBJ1-5,few,TGTGCCAGCTCACCCGGGAGGGAGCAGCCCCAGCATTTT,CASSPGREQPQHF
.,TRBV19,TRBJ2-3,.,TGTGCCACCACCGACAGGGGCGGGAGTACAGATACGCAGTATTTT,CATTDRGGSTDTQYF
.,TRBV5-6,TRBJ2-5,.,TGTGCCAGCAATTTTGGGGCTATAGATTCCCAGTACTTC,CASNFGAIDSQYF
TRBD1,TRBV27,TRBJ2-5,.,TGTGCCAGCAGCCTAGGGACAGACCTAGTGGGGACCCAGTACTTC,CASSLGTDLVGTQYF
.,TRBV7-2,TRBJ1-1,.,TGTGCCAGCAGCGACGGACACCGACTGAACACTGAAGCTTTCTTT,CASSDGHRLNTEAFF
TRBD1,TRBV5-6,TRBJ1-2,.,TGTGCCAGCAGCGGCCCCACGGACAGGGGGCTTTCCTATGGCTACACCTTC,CASSGPTDRGLSYGYTF
.,TRBV2,TRBJ2-5,.,TGTGCCAGCTCGCAGGGGACCCAGTACTTC,CASSQGTQYF
.,TRBV2,TRBJ1-2,.,TGTGCCAGCAGCCCAGGTTCTTGGACAGTCAATTATGGCTACACCTTC,CASSPGSWTVNYGYTF
.,TRBV19,TRBJ1-4,.,TGTGCCAGTTTCGGGGAACATAATGAAAAACTGTTTTTT,CASFGEHNEKLFF
.,TRBV7-9,TRBJ2-7,.,TGTGCCAGCAGCTTAGCCTACCAGGGGATTCACGAGCAGTACTTC,CASSLAYQGIHEQYF
.,TRBV4-2,TRBJ1-2,.,TGTGCCAGCAGCCAAGACCCAGTCCCTAACTATGGCTACACCTTC,CASSQDPVPNYGYTF
TRBD2,TRBV9,TRBJ2-7,.,TGTGCCAGCAGCGTAGCTGCTAGCGGAGGCTACGAGCAGTACTTC,CASSVAASGGYEQYF
.,TRBV25-1,TRBJ1-1,.,TGTGCCACCCATCCGGGTGCCGCTGAAGCTTTCTTT,CATHPGAAEAFF
TRBD2,TRBV6-6,TRBJ2-5,.,TGTGCCAGCAGTTACTCGAGAGCGGGGGAAGAGACCCAGTACTTC,CASSYSRAGEETQYF
.,TRBV9,TRBJ2-5,.,TGTGCCAGCAGCGTAGTAGAGGGTCCAGAGACCCAGTACTTC,CASSVVEGPETQYF
TRBD1,TRBV10-1,TRBJ2-2,.,TGCGCCAGCAGCCGGGACAGATATGGCGGGGAGCTGTTTTTT,CASSRDRYGGELFF
TRBD1,TRBV4-1,TRBJ1-5,.,TGCGCCAGCAGCCAAGATCAGGGGGTAGGGAGCAATCAGCCCCAGCATTTT,CASSQDQGVGSNQPQHF
TRBD1,TRBV6-1,TRBJ1-2,.,TGTGCCAGCAGTGAAGGGCCAGGGGGCCGTGGCTACACCTTC,CASSEGPGGRGYTF
TRBD2,TRBV5-1,TRBJ2-7,.,TGCGCCAGCAGCTTGACTAGCGGAGTTGACTACGAGCAGTACTTC,CASSLTSGVDYEQYF
.,TRBV6-5,TRBJ2-2,once,TGTGCCAGCAGTTCTTCAGGGGCGAACACCGGGGAGCTGTTTTTT,CASSSSGANTGELFF